One TCR beta chain is described in this entry. Produced via immunoSEQ multiplex PCR; TCRdb's table is partial and in-frame only. The table lists 13,000 or so clones, around 89% of them singletons. This sample was taken from a study of control samples from healthy donors and cancer patients. The V segment lost 1 base and the J segment 6 bases; nucleotides outside the gene matches: 7. The V gene's germline CDR1 is LGHDT and CDR2 YNNKEL (reference sequence). This CDR3 region has 16 residues. Sequencing was performed on formalin-fixed, paraffin-embedded tissue. The source is a male donor with melanoma. This sequence joins TRBV3-1 (or the pseudogene TRBV3-2) and TRBJ2-1, with 9 bases matching TRBD2. The CDR3 sequence: CASSQGSGRLLNEQFF. The CDR3 bases are TGTGCCAGCAGCCAAGGGAGCGGGAGGCTACTCAATGAGCAGTTCTTC.